A selection of T cell receptor beta chains follows, all from one sample in a study of blood T cell repertoires in COVID-19. Only in-frame clones appear in the TCRdb table, and some are missing; sequencing was by immunoSEQ multiplex PCR. The sample contains around 150,000 clones, 80% of which appear only once. Sequencing used peripheral blood. These receptors came from a woman between 45 and 65 years old with acute or convalescent COVID-19. Both conserved end residues are trimmed from each CDR3. Each record gives: J gene, V gene, CDR3 protein.

TRBJ1-6	TRBV5-1	ASSLGQGVNSPLH
TRBJ2-1	TRBV19	ASSASGGASGFLEQF
TRBJ2-3	TRBV19	ARLKDSCTDTQY
TRBJ2-3	TRBV12-3/TRBV12-4	ASSPTWPDTQY
TRBJ2-3	TRBV7-3	ASSTTGVTDTQY
TRBJ2-7	TRBV10-3	AISTSGGIYEQY
TRBJ1-6	TRBV28	ASSFDLGDSPLH
TRBJ2-5	TRBV4-2	ASSPTDYPTYQETQY
TRBJ1-5	TRBV7-2	ASSPHSNQPQH
TRBJ2-7	TRBV6-1	ASSDEARVTYEQY
TRBJ1-6	TRBV28	ASSFQGSYNSPLH
TRBJ2-5	TRBV5-4	ASSLGDSYQETQY
TRBJ2-7	TRBV10-3	AIRGAGGTTYEQY
TRBJ1-6	TRBV19	ASGQGSSYNSPLH
TRBJ2-7	TRBV7-6	ASSLAKGAFYEQY
TRBJ1-1	TRBV19	ASETSGTGNTEAF
TRBJ1-1	TRBV4-3	ASSQDLLGDTEAF
TRBJ1-1	TRBV13	ASSLGTGGPKNTEAF
TRBJ2-1	TRBV5-4	ASSLLIYGGAGEQF
TRBJ1-5	TRBV23-1	ASSQGGAHWGQPQH
TRBJ1-2	TRBV28	ASSLNRGRVWVYGYT
TRBJ1-1	TRBV13	ASSFQGRDTEAF
TRBJ2-3	TRBV7-2	ASSPQGAGGTDTQY
TRBJ1-5	TRBV16	ASSQGTSQPQH
TRBJ1-1	TRBV5-1	ASRPGQGNTEAF
TRBJ1-2	TRBV13	ASSLARYGYT
TRBJ2-7	TRBV9	ASSGGTGLDEQY
TRBJ2-7	TRBV18	ASSPTEMGYEQY
TRBJ1-4	TRBV30	AWRRQGDEKLF
TRBJ1-5	TRBV29-1	SVATGGSYSNQPQH
TRBJ1-5	TRBV27	ASSPALLTGFSNQPQH
TRBJ1-1	TRBV5-6	ASRPGRGRVRTEAF
TRBJ1-5	TRBV2	ASSGTGGQPQH
TRBJ1-1	TRBV19	ASSISGAGGTEAF
TRBJ1-3	TRBV7-2	ASSLQIHSGNTIY
TRBJ2-3	TRBV5-6	ASSKSLAATTDTQY
TRBJ2-1	TRBV11-3	ASSLDQGGSGVPNEQF
TRBJ1-5	TRBV6-2/TRBV6-3	ASSRRQGPGVGQPQH
TRBJ1-1	TRBV3-1/TRBV3-2	ASTGHPNTEAF
TRBJ2-2	TRBV25-1	ASSAQNTGELF
TRBJ1-5	TRBV7-6	ASSLAVGGSNQPQH
TRBJ2-5	TRBV7-2	ASSAQQGAGETQY
TRBJ2-1	TRBV6-6	ASSYRRGGYNEQF
TRBJ1-2	TRBV28	ASSRRTGLGGGYT
TRBJ1-5	TRBV5-1	ASSLEGSQPQH
TRBJ1-1	TRBV6-2/TRBV6-3	ASSYSTRATEAF
TRBJ1-2	TRBV27	ASSSKTGGYGYT
TRBJ1-1	TRBV12-3/TRBV12-4	ASALQMNTEAF
TRBJ2-7	TRBV27	ASSWASGGLVGGEQY
TRBJ2-5	TRBV11-1	ASSLGGTSAQETQY
TRBJ1-6	TRBV30	AWTRQGPSPLH
TRBJ1-6	TRBV7-6	ASSKRDRGAYNSPLH
TRBJ1-5	TRBV5-6	ASSLYRDRQPQH
TRBJ1-6	TRBV27	ASSLLKEGMPLH
TRBJ2-7	TRBV7-2	ASSLAGGAYEQY
TRBJ1-4	TRBV3-1/TRBV3-2	ASSQTRQGENEKLF
TRBJ1-2	TRBV6-6	ASSYTGGMRDGYT
TRBJ1-4	TRBV9	ASSPRPTNEKLF
TRBJ1-5	TRBV4-3	ASSPHGDQPQH
TRBJ2-3	TRBV24-1	ATSEPQGQGDTQY